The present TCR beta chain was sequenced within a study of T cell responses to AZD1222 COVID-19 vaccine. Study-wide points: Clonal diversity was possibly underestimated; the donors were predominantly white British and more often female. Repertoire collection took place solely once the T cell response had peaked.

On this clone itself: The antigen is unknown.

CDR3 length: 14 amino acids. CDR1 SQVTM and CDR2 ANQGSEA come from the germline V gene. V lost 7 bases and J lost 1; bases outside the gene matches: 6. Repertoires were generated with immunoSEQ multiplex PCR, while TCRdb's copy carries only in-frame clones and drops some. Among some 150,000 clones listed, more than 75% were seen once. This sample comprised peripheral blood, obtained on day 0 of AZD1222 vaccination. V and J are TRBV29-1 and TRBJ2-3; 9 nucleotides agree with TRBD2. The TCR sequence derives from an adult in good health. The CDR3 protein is CSGVAGVGTDTQYF. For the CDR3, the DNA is TGCAGCGGTGTAGCGGGAGTTGGCACAGATACGCAGTATTTT.